This TCR beta chain was sequenced for a study of T cell repertoires in cytomegalovirus infection (dated by TCRdb to between 2019 and 2020). Notes on the research overall: Donor HLA type was relevant to the analysis, as public TCR beta signatures indicated carriage of CMV infection together with the matching HLA type. Here is what the overall study found, with its caveats: The ex vivo response was dominated by HLA-C-restricted CMV-specific TCR beta clonotypes, which also provided the single most frequent clonotype in two of eight donors. Cumulative frequency of public TCR beta family members discriminated carriers of CMV infection plus the relevant HLA type in this cohort and an independent approximately 340-donor cohort.

This clonotype has at least ten counts. Its target antigen remains unknown. No base quality values were provided; no much bigger clone lies one nucleotide off. TCRdb names Illumina HiSeq 1500 as the instrument used. Using fastp trimming at Q25 and MiXCR clonotype assembly, TCRdb reanalyzed the public sequencing data and kept in-frame beta chains. Merged by CDR3 protein, the rows form single entries marked with the most common genes and DNA. This sample holds approximately 250,000 distinct CDR3 sequences; approximately 6.7% were observed only once. The top ten clones comprise around 6.5% of the sample. The junction carries 16 bases between V and J, which are trimmed by 4 bases and 4 bases respectively. CDR1 MNHEY and CDR2 SVGEGT are derived from the germline V gene. The CDR3 goes from the cysteine to the phenylalanine over 15 residues. Only the CDR3 DNA stays, 45 bases, in frame from base 1.

The rearrangement joined TRBV6-2 or TRBV6-3 to TRBJ2-5; TRBD1 is possibly the D segment (6 matching bases). This clonotype was sampled from a human donor in good health (CMV status not recorded). Some clones in this sample may be carry-over from other donors' samples. The specimen was PBMCs. The DNA reads as follows: TGTGCCAGCAGTTCCCGGGACAACCAACGAGAGACCCAGTACTTC. Its coded protein is CASSSRDNQRETQYF.